This T cell receptor (beta chain) is drawn from a study of cytomegalovirus exposure and HLA in healthy donors. Study context: Genotyping of some 390 donors showed that about 83% belonged to the Caucasian-associated ancestry cluster. Findings and caveats of the study: About 150 TCR beta chains were listed as cytomegalovirus-associated. The authors assumed roughly uniform sequencing depth across donors for presence/absence analyses.

Each donor's status was that of a healthy bone marrow donor. On this clone itself: The target antigen is unknown.

V lost 4 bases and J 2 bases, leaving 6 bases between the germline ends. This CDR3 has 14 amino acids. Germline assignment: CDR1 SGHAT and CDR2 FQNNGV. The study ran its PCR with 60 Vbeta and 13 Jbeta primers. Libraries were prepared by immunoSEQ multiplex PCR; TCRdb keeps only in-frame clonotypes and omits some of them. The sample has some 130,000 clones, over 60% seen once. The chain uses TRBV11-2 and TRBJ2-6, with D hard to call. Sequencing was performed on PBMCs. The TCR originated in a human donor in good health. In DNA, the CDR3 is TGTGCCAGCAGCTATACAACTGGGGCCAACGTCCTGACTTTC. Its protein is CASSYTTGANVLTF.